This T cell receptor (beta chain) was documented in a study of CD8+ T cells in alopecia areata. Per germline, CDR1 SGHDN and CDR2 FVKESK. V lost 4 bases to trimming and J lost 6 bases, with 10 bases between them. CDR3 length equals 12 residues. It was cDNA, reverse transcribed from extracted RNA, that served as the sequencing template. Measured with immunoSEQ multiplex PCR; TCRdb has only the in-frame clones, and not every one. The sample holds about 64,000 clones; 44% are singletons and the top ten take 45% to 60%. The sequence came from a human donor with alopecia areata. Sequencing used NKG2D-low CD8+ T cells sorted from blood. The chain employs TRBV14 and TRBJ2-7; D not resolved. The CDR3 region has the DNA TGTGCCAGCAGCCGGGTACGGAGCGAGCAGTACTTC. It encodes CASSRVRSEQYF.